This T cell receptor beta chain was captured in a study of identical twins (dated by TCRdb to the mid-2010s). With regard to the full study: The study deep-sequenced TCR alpha and beta repertoires from monozygotic twins, unrelated adults of various ages and cord blood to test whether fetal clonotypes persist. Replicate twin experiments were performed at different times using different library preparation protocols to rule out contamination. The paper's findings and limits, for the study overall: Invariant T cells such as MAIT and iNKT could partly confound zero-insertion analyses, though diverse VJ usage argued against this for most clonotypes. Conclusions relied on cross-sectional statistical analysis, since the same donors could not be followed over many years. In monozygotic twins, out-of-frame TCR alpha sharing was systematically underestimated by recombination models, although the models agreed with sharing between unrelated individuals. Compared with coincidental sharing between unrelated individuals, an excess of low generation-probability sequences was observed among out-of-frame TCR alpha sequences shared between twins. The excess sharing between twins in beta out-of-frame sequences was weaker because fewer shared sequences reduced the signal-to-noise ratio. Fewer insertions were carried by abundant cord blood beta clonotypes; a weaker similar trend was observed in young adult naive repertoires, while no such trend was observed in memory repertoires.

This clonotype was counted ten times or more. The antigen it binds to is not known. The sample holds no much larger clone one base away, and base qualities are not on file. Every donor in the study was a healthy Caucasian. Three unrelated non-twin adults were additionally sequenced: a male aged 18 to 29, a male aged 50 to 60 and a female aged 50 to 60. Miltenyi CD45RO+ enrichment and human naive T-cell isolation kits were used to isolate memory (CD45RO+) and naive T cells from PBMC. Per the germline V gene, SGHVS is the CDR1 and FNYEAQ is the CDR2. CDR3 length: 13 amino acids, cysteine to phenylalanine. The kept DNA is CDR3 alone, 39 bases in frame from the first base. The germline ends are 13 bases apart after V is trimmed by 11 bases and J by 5 bases. The method behind the library was 5' RACE. For sequencing, an Illumina HiSeq 2000 was employed. A universal primer binding site was added through template switching, and the final cDNA carried a unique molecular identifier so that TCR cDNA molecules could be counted accurately. Specific primers in the conserved constant-segment region were used to synthesize first-strand cDNA for the TCR alpha and beta chains. To control for contamination, every cDNA library carried two barcodes: a SMART-Mk sample barcode plus Illumina barcodes. TruSeq adapter sequences along with Illumina sample barcodes were introduced in two successive PCR steps. TCR alpha and beta cDNA libraries were sequenced on the Illumina HiSeq platform with custom primers. The authors processed their data as follows. MiGEC was used to process raw reads and extract unique molecular identifiers, and MiXCR was used to find CDR3 positions. For each individual, recombination models were inferred using an EM algorithm with the repgenHMM and IGoR tools. The analysis of shared clonotypes was done with the tcR package in R, with sharing normalized by the product of cloneset sizes. To study raw recombination without the effects of thymic and clonal selection, out-of-frame nonproductive sequences were analyzed. The public reads were quality trimmed at Q25 with fastp and then assembled into clones with MiXCR by TCRdb, keeping productive beta chains. Under each unique CDR3 protein, matching rows form one entry showing the most common genes and DNA. The V and J calls here are based on TCRdb, not the publication. For this sample the table gives 420,000 or so distinct CDR3 sequences, of which about a fifth were detected only once. The top ten hold about 12% of the sample.

The chain couples TRBV7-6 to TRBJ1-6; no D gene is confidently identified. This sequence originates from a man aged 45 to 65 in good health. The sample consisted of naive T cells sorted from blood. Explained via the paper, the cell subset or site label denotes: cells isolated with a human naive T-cell isolation kit. The DNA sequence is given as TGTGCCTCCGGCAGGCTAGATAATTCACCCCTCCACTTT. It translates to CASGRLDNSPLHF.